This T cell receptor (beta chain) comes out of a study of T cell responses to AZD1222 COVID-19 vaccine. Study results and limitations: Researchers report vaccine-associated CD4 TCRs spanning spike, with dominance at 160-218 and 743-854. An increase in Spike-specific TCR breadth and depth was observed after two AZD1222 doses.

Clones were sequenced by immunoSEQ multiplex PCR, and TCRdb holds only the in-frame ones, with some missing. This sample carries more than 100,000 clones, roughly nine tenths of them seen once, and the ten largest clones take approximately 1.5%. V lost 1 base and J 3 bases, leaving 16 bases between the germline ends. The CDR3 contains 16 residues. Per germline, CDR1 LGHDT and CDR2 YNNKEL (reference sequence). As to this clone: Its antigen is unidentified.

The sequence was obtained from an adult in good health. Sample: peripheral blood, taken on day 0 of AZD1222 vaccination. This rearrangement joins TRBV3-1 (or the pseudogene TRBV3-2) to TRBJ2-7; D not resolved. This CDR3 is CASSQVGWANVYEQYF. In DNA, the CDR3 is TGTGCCAGCAGCCAAGTCGGTTGGGCCAATGTCTACGAGCAGTACTTC.